These 23 T cell receptor beta chains share one sample of origin, sequenced in a study of blood T cell repertoires in COVID-19. This table comes from immunoSEQ multiplex PCR, and its TCRdb copy is limited to in-frame clones, with some not included. The table has about 71,000 clones, 82% seen once. The sequencing sample was made of peripheral blood. The receptors were sampled from a woman older than 75 with acute or convalescent COVID-19.

The V and J genes are TRBV4-1 and TRBJ2-7; the D gene is possibly TRBD2 (6 bases). Germline lookup yields CDR1 MGHRA and CDR2 YSYEKL. With 4 bases removed from V and 2 bases from J, the gap between germline ends came to 15 bases. The CDR3 totals 15 residues. This CDR3 reads CASSPSVRGTYEQYF. The DNA of the CDR3 is TGCGCCAGCAGCCCCTCAGTGCGGGGAACCTACGAGCAGTACTTC.

CDR3: CASSLWRGQTYNEQFF. The CDR3 DNA follows: TGTGCCAGCAGTTTATGGAGGGGGCAAACGTACAATGAGCAGTTCTTC. The chain uses TRBV27 and TRBJ2-1, with D perhaps TRBD1 (7 bases). The CDR3 is 16 amino acids. The ends were cut back, 1 base at V and 4 bases at J, with 14 bases in the middle. The germline V gene encodes CDR1 MNHEY and CDR2 SMNVEV (reference sequence).

This clone occurred once. The chain joins TRBV27 to TRBJ1-5; 10 nucleotides align to TRBD1. Germline values: CDR1 MNHEY, CDR2 SMNVEV (reference sequence). The CDR3 runs 15 residues. With 5 bases clipped from V and 6 bases from J, the junction kept 7 bases outside the gene matches. CDR3 coding DNA: TGTGCCAGCAGTCACTTCCGGGACAGGGGTCAGCCCCAGCATTTT. Its translation is CASSHFRDRGQPQHF.

The rearrangement links TRBV20-1 to TRBJ2-1, with TRBD2 identical over 7 bases. CDR1 and CDR2 (germline): DFQATT, SNEGSKA (reference sequence). The V gene end was trimmed by 3 bases and the J gene end by 2 bases; junction bases not matched to a gene: 7. This CDR3 comprises 15 residues. The CDR3 region is CSASGGTKAYNEQFF. For the CDR3, the DNA is TGCAGTGCTAGTGGAGGGACTAAGGCCTACAATGAGCAGTTCTTC.

The V call is TRBV7-2, the J call TRBJ2-7; D might be TRBD1 (6 bases). Germline lookup yields CDR1 SGHTA and CDR2 FQGNSA. V was shortened by 4 bases and J by 4 bases, with 14 bases between the two germline ends. This CDR3 has 14 amino acids. CDR3 loop: CASSSFRGQYEQYF. CDR3 coding DNA: TGTGCCAGCAGCTCCTTCAGGGGTCAGTACGAGCAGTACTTC.

The J gene is TRBJ1-2, the V gene TRBV29-1, with a weak D call TRBD1 (5 bases). Deletions cut 6 bases from V and 7 bases from J, with 21 bases between. This CDR3 region has 14 residues. CDR1 and CDR2 (germline): SQVTM, ANQGSEA. CDR3 loop: CSVDLPQGIGGYTF. CDR3 DNA sequence: TGCAGCGTCGATCTCCCTCAGGGAATTGGTGGCTACACCTTC. The whole variable domain, remainder taken from reference TRBV29-1 and TRBJ1-2, is SAVISQKPSRDICQRGTSLTIQCQVDSQVTMMFWYRQQPGQSLTLIATANQGSEATYESGFVIDKFPISRPNLTFSTLTVSNMSPEDSSIYLCSVDLPQGIGGYTFGSGTRLTVV.

CDR3 amino acids: CAISRPGLGSPLHF. CDR3 in DNA: TGTGCCATCAGCCGACCTGGGCTCGGTTCACCCCTCCACTTT. This chain uses TRBV10-3 with TRBJ1-6; D remains ambiguous. The V end lost 6 bases, the J end lost 9 bases, and 15 bases lay between the germline ends. Germline loops: CDR1 ENHRY, CDR2 SYGVKD. CDR3 length: 14 amino acids.

This clone is medium-sized (0.01 to 0.1%) within its sample. Written as DNA, the CDR3 is TGTGCCAGCTATGGTCAGGCCAGGGGGCTCGCTAGGAATGGCTACACCTTC. It encodes CASYGQARGLARNGYTF. J is TRBJ1-2 and V is TRBV2; 8 bases fit TRBD1. The length of the CDR3 is 17 residues. V trimming: 8 bases; J trimming: 6 bases; junction bases outside the gene matches: 20. Germline V gives CDR1 SNHLY, CDR2 FYNNEI.

The count of this clone is one. The V gene is TRBV4-1, the J gene TRBJ2-7; 8 bases align to TRBD1. The CDR3 runs 15 residues. The V gene end was trimmed by 4 bases and the J gene end by 4 bases; junction bases not matched to a gene: 9. Per the germline V gene, CDR1 is MGHRA and CDR2 is YSYEKL. The CDR3: CASSPPQGARYEQYF. CDR3 nucleotides: TGCGCCAGCAGCCCCCCCCAGGGGGCTAGGTACGAGCAGTACTTC.

The chain couples TRBV5-4 to TRBJ2-7, with TRBD2 matching 15 bases. CDR3 length: 18 amino acids. From germline, CDR1 is SGHNT and CDR2 YYREEE (reference sequence). The J segment lost 3 bases and the V segment lost 2 bases, leaving 9 bases of the junction unmatched. CDR3: CASSFTGTSGRSVYEQYF. CDR3 nucleotides: TGTGCCAGCAGCTTTACTGGGACTAGCGGGAGGTCAGTCTACGAGCAGTACTTC. Full variable domain (missing parts from reference TRBV5-4 and TRBJ2-7): ETGVTQSPTHLIKTRGQQVTLRCSSQSGHNTVSWYQQALGQGPQFIFQYYREEENGRGNFPPRFSGLQFPNYSSELNVNALELDDSALYLCASSFTGTSGRSVYEQYFGPGTRLTVT.

This chain uses TRBV3-1 (or the pseudogene TRBV3-2) with TRBJ1-3, with a weak D call TRBD1 (6 bases). Germline CDR1 is LGHDT and CDR2 is YNNKEL (reference sequence). Trimming removed 5 bases from V and 0 bases from J, with 20 bases in between. CDR3 length equals 18 residues. The CDR3 is CASSSRVTGLSSGNTIYF. CDR3 in DNA: TGTGCCAGCAGCTCGCGAGTTACAGGGTTGAGCTCTGGAAACACCATATATTTT.

The V and J genes are TRBV3-1 (or the pseudogene TRBV3-2) and TRBJ1-1, with D maybe TRBD1 (6 bases). V lost 6 bases, J lost 3 bases, and 11 bases lay in between. The CDR3 sequence is 13 residues long. Germline V CDR1 and CDR2: LGHDT, YNNKEL (reference sequence). The CDR3 region has the DNA TGTGCCAGCAGTCTCTACAGGGACACTGAAGCTTTCTTT. This encodes CASSLYRDTEAFF.

This clone has only one observation. This chain joins TRBV25-1 and TRBJ1-2, with D hard to call. Germline loops: CDR1 MGHDK, CDR2 SYGVNS. The CDR3 covers 12 residues. The germline V and J ends were trimmed by 4 bases and 5 bases, with 8 bases remaining between them. CDR3 in DNA: TGTGCCAGCAGTGTCGGGTTTTATGGCTACACCTTC. Its translation: CASSVGFYGYTF.

This chain uses TRBV4-1 with TRBJ2-3, with TRBD2 matching over 12 bases. This CDR3 contains 19 residues. The V and J ends lost 0 bases and 6 bases, in that order; junction bases with no gene match: 13. The germline gives CDR1 MGHRA, CDR2 YSYEKL. In nucleotides, the CDR3 is TGCGCCAGCAGCCAAGAGGAGACTAGCGGGAGCTTCGAGGGGGATACGCAGTATTTT. Residues: CASSQEETSGSFEGDTQYF.

V is TRBV5-1 and J is TRBJ2-3; D remains ambiguous. Trimming stripped 7 bases from V and 1 base from J, with 13 bases between. This CDR3 has 14 amino acids. Germline V gene lookup returns CDR1 SGHRS and CDR2 YFSETQ. Here the CDR3 reads CASDINVGTDTQYF. CDR3 nucleotides: TGCGCCAGCGACATTAACGTGGGCACAGATACGCAGTATTTT.

The chain is built from TRBV4-1 and TRBJ2-3, with 7 bases identical to TRBD2. Germline V gene sequence: CDR1 MGHRA, CDR2 YSYEKL. V was pared by 4 bases and J by 4 bases, with 11 bases of the junction left unmatched. This CDR3 has 16 amino acids. The CDR3 protein is CASSLEGRGGADTQYF. CDR3 coding DNA: TGCGCCAGCAGCCTCGAGGGACGGGGAGGGGCAGATACGCAGTATTTT.

This chain uses TRBV2 with TRBJ2-1; TRBD1 agrees at 9 bases. Germline loops: CDR1 SNHLY, CDR2 FYNNEI. With 3 bases clipped from V and 4 bases from J, the junction kept 4 bases outside the gene matches. The CDR3 is 15 residues long. The CDR3 spells CASSEDRGGYNEQFF. CDR3 bases: TGTGCCAGCAGTGAGGACAGGGGAGGTTACAATGAGCAGTTCTTC.

This sequence joins TRBV6-5 and TRBJ1-2, with D unresolved. The CDR3 spans 13 residues. CDR1 and CDR2 from the germline V gene are MNHEY and SVGAGI. Trimming removed 8 bases from V and 0 bases from J, with 10 bases in between. CDR3 sequence (DNA): TGTGCCAGCGAGAACCTAGCTAACTATGGCTACACCTTC. Residues: CASENLANYGYTF.

DNA of the CDR3: TGTGCCAGTAGTATAGGCCGGGACAGGGATGGCTACACCTTC. Protein: CASSIGRDRDGYTF. The chain employs TRBV19 and TRBJ1-2; 9 bases line up with TRBD1. V lost 1 base, J lost 6 bases, and 3 bases stayed unmatched. The length of the CDR3 is 14 residues. Germline assignment: CDR1 LNHDA and CDR2 SQIVND (reference sequence).

The gene calls are TRBV29-1 and TRBJ2-1, with a possible D match to TRBD1 (5 bases). This CDR3 has 15 residues. The V gene's germline CDR1 is SQVTM and CDR2 ANQGSEA. Trimming cost V 7 bases and J 0 bases, with 16 bases left between them. This CDR3 reads CSADPRATSYNEQFF. The CDR3 DNA reads TGCAGCGCCGACCCCAGGGCTACCTCCTACAATGAGCAGTTCTTC.

This clone appeared once. The V call is TRBV9, the J call TRBJ2-1, with a possible D match to TRBD2 (5 bases). The CDR3 spans 15 residues. Looked up from germline, CDR1 is SGDLS and CDR2 is YYNGEE. V was pared by 0 bases and J by 2 bases, with 9 bases between. In DNA form, the CDR3 reads TGTGCCAGCAGCGTAGGTTGGACTCCCTACAATGAGCAGTTCTTC. Its translation: CASSVGWTPYNEQFF.

The V call is TRBV28, the J call TRBJ1-1, with TRBD1 matching over 9 bases. V gave up 6 bases and J gave up 10 bases; unmatched junction bases: 9. Looked up from germline, CDR1 is MDHEN and CDR2 is SYDVKM. CDR3 length: 13 amino acids. As DNA, the CDR3 is TGTGCCAGCAGGCAGCAAGGACAGGGGCGAGCTTTCTTT. It translates to CASRQQGQGRAFF.

There are many counts of this clone. The V gene is TRBV9, the J gene TRBJ2-7; 8 bases align to TRBD1. In germline, CDR1 is SGDLS, CDR2 YYNGEE. V shed 1 base, J shed 7 bases, and the junction held 7 bases outside the gene matches. CDR3 length: 14 residues. CDR3 region: CASSVTQGAREQYF. The CDR3 bases are TGTGCCAGCAGCGTAACGCAGGGGGCTCGGGAGCAGTACTTC.